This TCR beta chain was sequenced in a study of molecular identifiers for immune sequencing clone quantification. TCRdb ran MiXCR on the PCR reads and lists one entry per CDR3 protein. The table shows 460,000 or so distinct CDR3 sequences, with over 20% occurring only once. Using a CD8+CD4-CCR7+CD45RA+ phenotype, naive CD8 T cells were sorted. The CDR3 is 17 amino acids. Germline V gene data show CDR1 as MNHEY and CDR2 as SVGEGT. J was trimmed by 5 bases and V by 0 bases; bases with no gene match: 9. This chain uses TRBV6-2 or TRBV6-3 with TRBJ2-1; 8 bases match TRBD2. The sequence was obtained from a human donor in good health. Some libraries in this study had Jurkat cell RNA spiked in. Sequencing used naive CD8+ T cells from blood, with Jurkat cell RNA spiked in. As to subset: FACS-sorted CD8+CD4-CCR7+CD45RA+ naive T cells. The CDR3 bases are TGTGCCAGCAGTTACTCTAGCGGGGCTTCGTTGGACAATGAGCAGTTCTTC. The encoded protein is CASSYSSGASLDNEQFF.